This entry lists 24 T cell receptor beta chains sequenced from one sample in a study of coeliac disease. TCRdb's table, derived via immunoSEQ multiplex PCR, lists solely in-frame clones and lacks some. The sample lists about 8,000 clones; 57% were seen once. Sequenced: intraepithelial lymphocytes from the gut. Source of these receptors: an older woman with celiac disease.

The chain links TRBV28 to TRBJ1-4; TRBD1 might be the D (6 bases). V was cut by 6 bases and J by 7 bases, with 18 bases left in between. Germline CDR1 is MDHEN and CDR2 is SYDVKM. This CDR3 contains 15 residues. CDR3 DNA sequence: TGTGCCAGCAGCCCCTACAGGGAAAGGGGTGAAAAACTGTTTTTT. Its translation is CASSPYRERGEKLFF. Using reference TRBV28 and TRBJ1-4 for the parts outside the CDR3, the full variable domain is DVKVTQSSRYLVKRTGEKVFLECVQDMDHENMFWYRQDPGLGLRLIYFSYDVKMKEKGDIPEGYSVSREKKERFSLILESASTNQTSMYLCASSPYRERGEKLFFGSGTQLSVL.

The V call is TRBV12-5, the J call TRBJ2-3; 10 positions agree with TRBD1. The CDR3 loop spans 15 amino acids. CDR1 is LGHNT, CDR2 FRNRAP, per germline. V trimming: 6 bases; J trimming: 3 bases; junction bases outside the gene matches: 6. CDR3 in DNA: TGTGCTAGTGGCCCGGGACAGGGGCCGACAGATACGCAGTATTTT. Its protein is CASGPGQGPTDTQYF.

The chain employs TRBV9 and TRBJ2-1, with D possibly matching TRBD2 (6 bases). Germline CDR1 SGDLS, CDR2 YYNGEE. V lost 0 bases and J 7 bases, leaving 14 bases between the germline ends. CDR3 size: 15 residues. The DNA of the CDR3 is TGTGCCAGCAGCGTAGACGCGGGACGTTGGAATGAGCAGTTCTTC. Translation: CASSVDAGRWNEQFF.

This chain connects TRBV2 to TRBJ1-5, with D uncertain. The V end was cut by 6 bases, the J end by 3 bases, with 15 bases between. This CDR3 region has 15 residues. Germline assignment: CDR1 SNHLY and CDR2 FYNNEI. CDR3 region: CASSLEGGYNQPQHF. CDR3 sequence (DNA): TGTGCCAGCAGCCTAGAGGGCGGCTACAATCAGCCCCAGCATTTT.

This chain connects TRBV11-3 to TRBJ2-1; D is unclear. There are 13 residues in the CDR3. The V end lost 2 bases, the J end lost 10 bases, and 12 bases lay between the germline ends. Germline-derived CDR1 and CDR2 are SGHNT and YENEEA. Written as DNA, the CDR3 is TGTGCCAGCAGCTTAATCCCCCGGTCGGAGCAGTTCTTC. Residues: CASSLIPRSEQFF.

As concerns this clone: Additional DNA sequences in this sample encode the identical CDR3. The chain uses TRBV6-5 and TRBJ1-6, with D hard to call. The V end was cut by 1 base, the J end by 4 bases, with 8 bases between. Germline V gives CDR1 MNHEY, CDR2 SVGAGI. The CDR3 runs 15 residues. The CDR3 reads CASSYYALYNSPLHF. In DNA form, the CDR3 reads TGTGCCAGCAGTTACTATGCTCTATATAATTCACCCCTCCACTTT.

This clone was observed once. The rearrangement joins TRBV19 to TRBJ2-3, with D perhaps matching TRBD2 (5 bases). Germline CDR1 LNHDA, CDR2 SQIVND (reference sequence). The CDR3 has 15 residues. Deletions cut 2 bases from V and 6 bases from J, with 15 bases between. CDR3 DNA: TGTGCCAGTAGTATAATAGGGATAGCGTCCGATACGCAGTATTTT. Translation: CASSIIGIASDTQYF.

This clone is medium-sized (0.01 to 0.1%) by share. The CDR3 DNA sequence: TGTGCCAGCAGTGCAGAAAACATTCAGTACTTC. Encoded protein: CASSAENIQYF. The chain has TRBV2 and TRBJ2-4; D not certain. There are 11 residues in the CDR3. The germline gives CDR1 SNHLY, CDR2 FYNNEI. The ends were cut back, 4 bases at V and 5 bases at J, with 3 bases in the middle.

The chain links TRBV5-4 to TRBJ2-5, with D perhaps TRBD1 (5 bases). V lost 0 bases and J 4 bases, leaving 10 bases between the germline ends. CDR1 is SGHNT and CDR2 is YYREEE in the germline V gene (reference sequence). The CDR3 spans 14 residues. The CDR3 DNA sequence: TGTGCCAGCAGCTTGGGCGACAGCCTAGAGACCCAGTACTTC. The encoded protein is CASSLGDSLETQYF.

V is TRBV4-2 and J is TRBJ1-1, with D hard to call. Trimming shortened V by 6 bases and J by 0 bases, and 8 bases separated the two germline ends. Germline CDR1 is LGHNA and CDR2 is YNFKEQ. The CDR3 has 13 residues. The CDR3, as DNA: TGTGCCAGCAGAAAGGACTTGAACACTGAAGCTTTCTTT. Its translation: CASRKDLNTEAFF.

V is TRBV29-1 and J is TRBJ2-2, with TRBD2 matching 8 bases. The CDR3 is made up of 14 amino acids. J gave up 5 bases and V 3 bases, and 5 bases lay outside the gene matches. CDR1 and CDR2 from the germline V gene are SQVTM and ANQGSEA. This CDR3 reads CSVDAGGDTGELFF. As DNA, the CDR3 is TGCAGCGTTGATGCGGGGGGCGATACCGGGGAGCTGTTTTTT.

V usage is TRBV10-3 and J usage is TRBJ2-7; 9 bases match TRBD1. CDR3 length: 14 amino acids. V was pared by 4 bases and J by 3 bases, with 4 bases of the junction left unmatched. Germline CDR1 and CDR2: ENHRY and SYGVKD. The CDR3 region has the DNA TGTGCCATCAGTGGTATGGACAGGGGCTACGAGCAGTACTTC. Its protein product is CAISGMDRGYEQYF.

This clone was seen a few times. This chain joins TRBV29-1 and TRBJ2-7; possibly TRBD2 for D (5 bases). The CDR3 has 12 amino acids. Germline V CDR1 and CDR2: SQVTM, ANQGSEA. Between the trimmed V and J ends, which lost 6 bases and 1 base, there was a span of 10 bases. Here the CDR3 DNA reads TGCAGCGTCGCCGGGGATTCCTACGAGCAGTACTTC. This translates into CSVAGDSYEQYF.

The chain is built from TRBV11-2 and TRBJ2-5, with 9 bases matching TRBD1. Gene TRBJ2-7 matches the end of the DNA better, so the J call may be wrong. Germline lookup yields CDR1 SGHAT and CDR2 FQNNGV. The length of the CDR3 is 16 residues. The CDR3 DNA sequence: TGTGCCAGCAGCCCCTCCGGACAGGGGAAAGGTTACGAGCAGTACTTC. As protein: CASSPSGQGKGYEQYF.

The CDR3 DNA reads as TGCGCCAGCAGCCAACCGGGACAGGGGGCAAACACTGAAGCTTTCTTT. This encodes CASSQPGQGANTEAFF. The chain joins TRBV4-1 to TRBJ1-1; TRBD1 agrees at 12 bases. Germline assignment: CDR1 MGHRA and CDR2 YSYEKL. V lost 2 bases and J lost 2; bases outside the gene matches: 3. The length of the CDR3 is 16 residues.

The chain couples TRBV7-9 to TRBJ1-1, with a weak D call TRBD1 (6 bases). Deletions cut 5 bases from V and 2 bases from J, with 15 bases between. The CDR3 runs 15 residues. Germline V gene data show CDR1 as SEHNR and CDR2 as FQNEAQ (reference sequence). The CDR3 protein is CASSGQGQQNTEAFF. The DNA of the CDR3 is TGTGCCAGCAGCGGCCAAGGACAGCAAAACACTGAAGCTTTCTTT. The full variable domain, in which reference TRBV7-9 and TRBJ1-1 provide the parts outside the CDR3, is DTGVSQNPRHKITKRGQNVTFRCDPISEHNRLYWYRQTLGQGPEFLTYFQNEAQLEKSRLLSDRFSAERPKGSFSTLEIQRTEQGDSAMYLCASSGQGQQNTEAFFGQGTRLTVV.

V gene TRBV6-1 combines with J gene TRBJ1-3, with D possibly matching TRBD1 (6 bases). The germline CDR1 and CDR2 sequences are MNHNS and SASEGT. V lost 6 bases, J lost 2 bases, and 11 bases lay in between. The CDR3 is 14 amino acids. CDR3 in amino acids: CASRPGVAGNTIYF. CDR3 sequence (DNA): TGTGCCAGCAGGCCAGGGGTAGCTGGAAACACCATATATTTT.

The chain joins TRBV2 to TRBJ1-1; maybe TRBD1 (6 bases). CDR3 length: 13 residues. V was clipped by 2 bases and J by 8 bases, with 12 bases between them. Germline V gives CDR1 SNHLY, CDR2 FYNNEI. The chain's CDR3 is CASSEYQGNEAFF. CDR3 coding DNA: TGTGCCAGCAGTGAATACCAGGGGAACGAAGCTTTCTTT.

V is TRBV6-5 and J is TRBJ2-7; D is undetermined. The V gene lost 2 bases and the J gene lost 3 bases, with 14 bases spanning the gap. The CDR3 has 15 residues. Germline V lookup: CDR1 MNHEY, CDR2 SVGAGI. This CDR3 reads CASSYTAARSYEQYF. CDR3 bases: TGTGCCAGCAGTTACACGGCCGCTAGAAGCTACGAGCAGTACTTC.

The genes are TRBV1 and TRBJ2-1; the table's D call, TRBD1, was not checked against the DNA. TRBV1 is an annotated pseudogene. This CDR3 contains 11 residues. CDR3 coding DNA: TGCACCAGCACCTACTTAGGGGGGCAGTTCTTC. Its translation: CTSTYLGGQFF.

The chain couples TRBV7-8 to TRBJ2-5; no clear D gene. This CDR3 has 13 residues. Deletions cut 8 bases from V and 1 base from J, with 11 bases between. CDR1 is SGHVS, CDR2 FQNEAQ, per germline. The CDR3: CASEAHFQETQYF. CDR3 in DNA: TGTGCCAGCGAGGCTCACTTCCAAGAGACCCAGTACTTC.

Concerning this clone itself: One base away lies a much larger clone, so this may be a sequencing read error. The gene calls are TRBV27 and TRBJ1-2, with a possible D match to TRBD1 (6 bases). Germline CDR1 is MNHEY and CDR2 is SMNVEV (reference sequence). The V gene lost 11 bases and the J gene lost 2 bases, with 18 bases spanning the gap. CDR3 length: 14 amino acids. CDR3 sequence (DNA): TGTGCCGCCTCCACCGCCGGGACAAACTATGGCTACACCTTC. Translated: CAASTAGTNYGYTF.

The chain employs TRBV6-5 and TRBJ1-2; TRBD1 aligns across 7 bases. The CDR3 runs 13 residues. The V and J ends lost 6 bases and 4 bases, in that order; junction bases with no gene match: 5. Germline assignment: CDR1 MNHEY and CDR2 SVGAGI. In nucleotides, the CDR3 is TGTGCCAGCAGCCGGGACAGAACCTATGGCTACACCTTC. Its protein product is CASSRDRTYGYTF.

The chain employs TRBV7-9 and TRBJ2-1; D is undetermined. Looked up from germline, CDR1 is SEHNR and CDR2 is FQNEAQ (reference sequence). Trimming pared 3 bases from V and 7 bases from J, leaving 10 bases between. The length of the CDR3 is 13 residues. CDR3 DNA: TGTGCCAGCAGCTTGCCCCCGACAAATGAGCAGTTCTTC. It yields the protein CASSLPPTNEQFF.